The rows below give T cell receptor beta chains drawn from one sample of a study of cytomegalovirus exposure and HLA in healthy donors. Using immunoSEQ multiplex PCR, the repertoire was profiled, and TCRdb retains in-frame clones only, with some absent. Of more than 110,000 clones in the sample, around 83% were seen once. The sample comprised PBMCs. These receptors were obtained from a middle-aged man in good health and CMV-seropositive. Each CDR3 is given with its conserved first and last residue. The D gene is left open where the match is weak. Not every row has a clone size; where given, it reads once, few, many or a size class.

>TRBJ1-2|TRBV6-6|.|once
CASSLQGYGGYTF
TGTGCCAGCAGCCTACAGGGCTACGGGGGCTACACCTTC
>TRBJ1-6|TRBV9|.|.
CASSVLGVGSLSPLHF
TGTGCCAGCAGCGTCCTCGGGGTAGGGTCATTATCACCCCTCCACTTT
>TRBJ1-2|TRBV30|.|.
CAIDSYGYTF
TGCGCTATAGACAGTTATGGCTACACCTTC
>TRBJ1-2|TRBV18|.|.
CASSSRQAYTF
TGTGCCAGCTCATCGAGACAGGCCTACACCTTC
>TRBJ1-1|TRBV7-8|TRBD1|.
CASSGSRGITEAFF
TGTGCCAGCAGCGGCAGCAGGGGGATCACTGAAGCTTTCTTT
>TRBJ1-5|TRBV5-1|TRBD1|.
CASSWTGDNNQPQHF
TGCGCCAGCAGCTGGACAGGGGACAATAATCAGCCCCAGCATTTT
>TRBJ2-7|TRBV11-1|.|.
CASSRTEWTLPDEQYF
TGTGCCAGCAGCCGAACCGAATGGACACTACCAGATGAGCAGTACTTC
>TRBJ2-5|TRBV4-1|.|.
CASGQPTEGVRETQYF
TGCGCCAGCGGCCAGCCGACCGAAGGAGTAAGGGAGACCCAGTACTTC
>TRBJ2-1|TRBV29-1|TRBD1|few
CSVGTGAARADNEQFF
TGCAGCGTTGGCACAGGGGCCGCTCGGGCTGACAATGAGCAGTTCTTC
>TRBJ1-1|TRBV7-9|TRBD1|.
CASSLGTVNTEAFF
TGTGCCAGCAGCTTGGGGACAGTGAACACTGAAGCTTTCTTT
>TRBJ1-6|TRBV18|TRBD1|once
CASSQGQGALSPLHF
TGTGCCAGCTCACAGGGACAGGGGGCTTTGTCACCCCTCCACTTT
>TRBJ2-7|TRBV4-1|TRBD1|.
CASSQEGGRGTGAYEQYF
TGCGCCAGCAGCCAAGAAGGAGGTCGGGGGACAGGGGCCTACGAGCAGTACTTC
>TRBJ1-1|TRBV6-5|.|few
CASSYSTVMNTEAFF
TGTGCCAGCAGTTACTCGACTGTTATGAACACTGAAGCTTTCTTT
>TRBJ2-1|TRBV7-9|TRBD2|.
CASSLYRTSGINEQFF
TGTGCCAGCAGCTTATATCGGACTAGCGGGATCAATGAGCAGTTCTTC
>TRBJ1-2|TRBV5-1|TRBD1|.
CASSLGDRGQHYGYTF
TGCGCCAGCAGCTTAGGGGACAGGGGGCAACACTATGGCTACACCTTC
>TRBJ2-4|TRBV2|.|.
CASRAPPQGKAKNIQYF
TGTGCCAGCAGGGCCCCGCCCCAGGGGAAAGCCAAAAACATTCAGTACTTC
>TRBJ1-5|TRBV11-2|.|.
CASSLSSGNQPQHF
TGTGCCAGCAGCTTGTCGTCAGGCAATCAGCCCCAGCATTTT
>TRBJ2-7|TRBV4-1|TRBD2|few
CASSPHSGRNSYEQYF
TGCGCCAGCAGCCCACATAGCGGGAGGAACTCCTACGAGCAGTACTTC
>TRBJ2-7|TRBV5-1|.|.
CASSLDGNSFYEQYF
TGCGCCAGCAGCTTGGACGGTAATAGTTTCTACGAGCAGTACTTC
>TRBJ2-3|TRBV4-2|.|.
CASSQVKRTTDTQYF
TGTGCCAGCAGCCAAGTAAAGCGAACCACAGATACGCAGTATTTT
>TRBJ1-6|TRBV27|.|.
CASSSGQNNSPLHF
TGTGCCAGCAGCTCAGGACAGAATAATTCACCCCTCCACTTT
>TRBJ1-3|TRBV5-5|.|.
CASSLQVNGNTIYF
TGTGCCAGCAGCTTGCAGGTCAACGGAAACACCATATATTTT
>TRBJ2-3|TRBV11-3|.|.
CASSLGATDTQYF
TGTGCCAGCAGCTTAGGTGCGACAGATACGCAGTATTTT
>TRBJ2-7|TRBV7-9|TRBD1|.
CASSEPSGQGAYEQYF
TGTGCCAGCAGCGAACCGTCGGGACAGGGGGCTTACGAGCAGTACTTC
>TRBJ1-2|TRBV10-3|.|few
CAIRPFEGRGGYTF
TGTGCCATCAGACCCTTTGAGGGAAGAGGTGGCTACACCTTC
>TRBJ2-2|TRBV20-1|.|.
CSAPRGGELFF
TGCAGTGCTCCCCGGGGGGGGGAGCTGTTTTTT
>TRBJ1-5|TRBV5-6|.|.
CASSLGRQGRNQPQHF
TGTGCCAGCAGCTTAGGGCGGCAGGGTCGGAATCAGCCCCAGCATTTT
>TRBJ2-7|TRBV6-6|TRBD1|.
CASSRDSAYEQYF
TGTGCCAGCAGTCGGGACAGCGCCTACGAGCAGTACTTC
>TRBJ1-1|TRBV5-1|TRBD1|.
CASSPRRDRDTEAFF
TGCGCCAGCAGCCCCCGACGGGACAGGGACACTGAAGCTTTCTTT
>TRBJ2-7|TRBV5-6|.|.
CASSLGPGAYEQYF
TGTGCCAGCAGCTTGGGGCCGGGAGCCTACGAGCAGTACTTC
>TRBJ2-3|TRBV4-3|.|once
CASSQDPPRSGSFTDTQYF
TGCGCCAGCAGCCAAGATCCTCCCCGTAGCGGCTCATTCACAGATACGCAGTATTTT
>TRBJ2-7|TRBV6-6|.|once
CACQSRNEQYF
TGTGCCTGTCAATCGAGGAACGAGCAGTACTTC
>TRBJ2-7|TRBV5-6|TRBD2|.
CASSPPTSGGLSYEQYF
TGTGCCAGCAGCCCTCCGACTAGCGGGGGGTTATCCTACGAGCAGTACTTC
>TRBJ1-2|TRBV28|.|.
CASRVPGGRDGYTF
TGTGCCAGCAGGGTCCCGGGGGGGCGTGATGGCTACACCTTC
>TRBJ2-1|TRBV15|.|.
CATRGAQGYRGEQFF
TGTGCCACCCGCGGGGCACAGGGGTATAGGGGTGAGCAGTTCTTC
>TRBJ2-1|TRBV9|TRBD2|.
CASSSSSGSYNEQFF
TGTGCCAGCAGCTCAAGTAGCGGGTCTTACAATGAGCAGTTCTTC
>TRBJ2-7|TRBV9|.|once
CASSVGQRVNEQYF
TGTGCCAGCAGCGTAGGGCAGCGGGTAAACGAGCAGTACTTC
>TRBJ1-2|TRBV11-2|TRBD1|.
CASSFQTGLGYGYTF
TGTGCCAGCAGCTTTCAGACAGGGCTGGGCTATGGCTACACCTTC
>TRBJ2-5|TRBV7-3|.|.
CASSPGGHPQETQYF
TGTGCCAGCAGCCCCGGGGGGCACCCCCAAGAGACCCAGTACTTC
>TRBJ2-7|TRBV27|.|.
CASSRTGFGGYEQYF
TGTGCCAGCAGCCGAACAGGGTTTGGGGGCTACGAGCAGTACTTC
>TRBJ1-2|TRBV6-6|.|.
CASTMEQGPRGYTF
TGTGCCAGCACCATGGAACAGGGACCTAGAGGCTACACCTTC
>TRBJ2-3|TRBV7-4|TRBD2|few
CASSSKRGSTDTRYF
TGTGCCAGCAGCTCCAAGCGGGGGAGCACAGATACGCGGTATTTT
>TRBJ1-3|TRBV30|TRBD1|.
CAWSVGTASGNTIYF
TGTGCCTGGAGTGTAGGGACAGCCTCTGGAAACACCATATATTTT
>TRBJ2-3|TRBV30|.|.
CAWGQYDSYTDTQYF
TGTGCCTGGGGACAATACGACAGTTACACAGATACGCAGTATTTT
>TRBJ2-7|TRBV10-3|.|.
CAIYAVGSNEQYF
TGTGCCATCTACGCGGTCGGCTCCAACGAGCAGTACTTC
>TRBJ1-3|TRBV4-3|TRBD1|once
CASSQQGASGNTIYF
TGCGCCAGCAGCCAACAGGGGGCCTCTGGAAACACCATATATTTT
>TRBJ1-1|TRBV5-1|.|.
CASSLTGRTEAFF
TGCGCCAGCAGCCTCACAGGGCGGACTGAAGCTTTCTTT
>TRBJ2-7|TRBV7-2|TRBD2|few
CASSLPTSGGAKSYEQYF
TGTGCCAGCAGCTTGCCGACTAGCGGGGGGGCCAAATCCTACGAGCAGTACTTC
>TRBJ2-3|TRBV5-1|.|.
CASSLGGPGGTDTQYF
TGCGCCAGCAGCTTGGGGGGGCCTGGGGGCACAGATACGCAGTATTTT
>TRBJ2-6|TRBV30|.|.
CAWRAGSGANVLTF
TGTGCCTGGAGGGCGGGTTCTGGGGCCAACGTCCTGACTTTC
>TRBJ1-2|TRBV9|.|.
CASSVATGNGNYGYTF
TGTGCCAGCAGCGTAGCAACAGGGAATGGAAACTATGGCTACACCTTC
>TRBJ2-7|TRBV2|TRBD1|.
CASTDRVSIGEWNF
TGTGCCAGCACTGACAGGGTTTCCATCGGCGAGTGGAACTTC
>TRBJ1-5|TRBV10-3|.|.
CAISDLDFRSNQPQHF
TGTGCCATCAGTGATCTCGACTTTAGAAGCAATCAGCCCCAGCATTTT